This T cell receptor (beta chain) stems from a study of shared clonotypes between healthy human individuals. General study points: Naive subsets generally had larger estimated richness than memory subsets.

On this clone: Its antigen is currently unknown.

Assay used: immunoSEQ multiplex PCR; TCRdb lists only in-frame clones, some missing. The table records more than 2 million clones, roughly 96% of them present only once. Per the germline V gene, CDR1 is MDHEN and CDR2 is SYDVKM. V shed 4 bases and J shed 2 bases, with 14 bases lying between them. The CDR3 has 15 amino acids. This TCR derives from a man younger than 30 in good health. Sequenced material: naive CD4+ T cells sorted from blood. Subset reported: CD45RA+ positively selected. The chain combines TRBV28 with TRBJ1-1; possibly TRBD1 for D (5 bases). The CDR3 DNA sequence: TGTGCCAGCAGTTCTCCGGGAGGGGTCAACACTGAAGCTTTCTTT. Translated: CASSSPGGVNTEAFF.